This is a list of T cell receptor beta chains from one sample in a study of T cells after somatic rescue of genetic block. Clones were read by immunoSEQ multiplex PCR, and TCRdb kept only the in-frame ones, dropping some. The table records fewer than 15,000 clones, over 65% of them present only once. Specimen: peripheral blood mononuclear cells (PBMCs). Receptors originate from a boy younger than 18. Both conserved end residues are part of each CDR3. The D gene is left open where the match is weak. Expanded clones get a size class; other rows say once, few or many, or leave the size out.

clone_size	v_call	d_call	j_call	cdr3_nt	cdr3_aa
.	TRBV14	.	TRBJ2-6	TGTGCCAGCAGCCACCTGGCTTCTGGGGCCAACGTCCTGACTTTC	CASSHLASGANVLTF
once	TRBV5-4	.	TRBJ2-7	TGTGCCAGCAGCATCCCGGATCAGGGTCGGCAGTACTTC	CASSIPDQGRQYF
few	TRBV7-6	.	TRBJ2-7	TGTGCCAGCAGCTCAGACCCCGGGACTCTTTACGAGCAGTACTTC	CASSSDPGTLYEQYF
.	TRBV5-1	.	TRBJ1-1	TGCGCCAGCAGCCCAGATGTCGCCTTAGTTGAAGCTTTCTTT	CASSPDVALVEAFF
.	TRBV6-6	.	TRBJ2-5	TGTGCCAGCAGCTTTACAGGGAAAGAGACCCAGTACTTC	CASSFTGKETQYF
.	TRBV27	TRBD1	TRBJ2-7	TGTGCCAGCAGTATAAACCCCGGGGACAGGGGATCCTACGAGCAGTACTTC	CASSINPGDRGSYEQYF
.	TRBV7-3	.	TRBJ2-5	TGTGCCAGCAGCCCCTGGGGTAGCGGGAAGGGGGCCCAAGAGACCCAGTACTTC	CASSPWGSGKGAQETQYF
few	TRBV7-9	TRBD1	TRBJ1-3	TGTGCCAGCAGCTTCGACAGGGCCTCTGGAAACACCATATATTTT	CASSFDRASGNTIYF
.	TRBV5-8	.	TRBJ2-2	TGTGCCAGCAGCCCCGGGACTCCTTCAAACACCGGGGAGCTGTTTTTT	CASSPGTPSNTGELFF
few	TRBV28	TRBD1	TRBJ1-5	TGTGCCAGCCATGACAGGGGAAGACGCAATCAGCCCCAGCATTTT	CASHDRGRRNQPQHF
.	TRBV19	.	TRBJ2-3	TGTGCCAGTGGGCTAGCCCCCGCAGATACGCAGTATTTT	CASGLAPADTQYF
.	TRBV28	.	TRBJ1-5	TGTGCCAGCAGTTTAGTGGCAGGGAATCAGCCCCAGCATTTT	CASSLVAGNQPQHF
.	TRBV7-9	TRBD2	TRBJ2-2	TGTGCCAGCAGCTTATTTAGCGGGACCGGGGAGCTGTTTTTT	CASSLFSGTGELFF
.	TRBV7-7	.	TRBJ2-5	TGTGCTAGCAGCTTAGGGGTTGAAGAGACCCAGTACTTC	CASSLGVEETQYF
few	TRBV29-1	.	TRBJ1-2	TGCAGCGTTTCCCTAGCTAACTATGGCTACACCTTC	CSVSLANYGYTF
few	TRBV30	.	TRBJ1-1	TGTGCCTGTTTAGGAGAAACTATGAACACTGAAGCTTTCTTT	CACLGETMNTEAFF
few	TRBV28	.	TRBJ1-5	TGTGCCAGCAGTTTATTCTCAGGGAATTTAGGAGATCAGCCCCAGCATTTT	CASSLFSGNLGDQPQHF
.	TRBV7-3	.	TRBJ2-3	TGTGCCAGCAGCCGGGGGGCCGGACTCACAGATACGCAGTATTTT	CASSRGAGLTDTQYF
few	TRBV19	TRBD1	TRBJ1-1	TGTGCCAGTAGGATACAGGGGGCAGGCAGAAAAACTGAAGCTTTCTTT	CASRIQGAGRKTEAFF
.	TRBV6-6	.	TRBJ1-6	TGTGCCAGCAGTTACGGGGCGAGGAACTCACCCCTCCACTTT	CASSYGARNSPLHF
.	TRBV18	.	TRBJ2-7	TGTGCCAGCTCTTTTAAATCCCTAGCGGGGACAGGATCCCACGAGCAGTACTTC	CASSFKSLAGTGSHEQYF
once	TRBV30	.	TRBJ1-3	TGTGCCTGGAGTGGAAACACCATATATTTT	CAWSGNTIYF
.	TRBV7-6	.	TRBJ2-7	TGTGCCAGCAGCTTTAAGGTCGGCCACTACGAGCAGTACTTC	CASSFKVGHYEQYF
.	TRBV7-3	TRBD2	TRBJ2-1	TGTGCCAGCAGCTCAATACCGGGACTAGCGGGAGCTAATGAGCAGTTCTTC	CASSSIPGLAGANEQFF
.	TRBV11-2	.	TRBJ1-3	TGTGCCAGCAGCTTAAGGGCAGGGTCTAACTCTGGAAACACCATATATTTT	CASSLRAGSNSGNTIYF